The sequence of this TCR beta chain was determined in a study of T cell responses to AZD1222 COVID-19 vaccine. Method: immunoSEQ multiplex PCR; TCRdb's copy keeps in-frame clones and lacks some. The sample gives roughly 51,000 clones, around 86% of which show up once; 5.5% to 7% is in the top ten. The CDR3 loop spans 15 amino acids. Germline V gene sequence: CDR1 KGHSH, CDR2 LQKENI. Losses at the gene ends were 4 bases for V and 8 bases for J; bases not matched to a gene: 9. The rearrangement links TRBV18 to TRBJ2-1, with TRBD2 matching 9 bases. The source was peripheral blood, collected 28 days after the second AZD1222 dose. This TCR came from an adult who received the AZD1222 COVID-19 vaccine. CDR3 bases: TGTGCCAGCTCACGGGCTGCTAGCGGGGATGATGAGCAGTTCTTC. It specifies CASSRAASGDDEQFF. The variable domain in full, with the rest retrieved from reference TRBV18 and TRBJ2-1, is NAGVMQNPRHLVRRRGQEARLRCSPMKGHSHVYWYRQLPEEGLKFMVYLQKENIIDESGMPKERFSAEFPKEGPSILRIQQVVRGDSAAYFCASSRAASGDDEQFFGPGTRLTVL.